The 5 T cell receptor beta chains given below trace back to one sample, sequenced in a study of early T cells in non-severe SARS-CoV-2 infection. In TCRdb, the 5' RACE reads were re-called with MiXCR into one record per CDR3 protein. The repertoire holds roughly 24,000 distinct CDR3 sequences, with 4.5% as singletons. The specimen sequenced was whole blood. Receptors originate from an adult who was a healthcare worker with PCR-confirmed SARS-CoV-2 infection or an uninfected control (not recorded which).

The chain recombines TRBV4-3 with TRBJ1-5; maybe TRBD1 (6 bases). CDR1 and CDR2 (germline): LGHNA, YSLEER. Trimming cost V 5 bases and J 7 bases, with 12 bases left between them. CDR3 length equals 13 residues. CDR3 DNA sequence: TGCGCCAGCAGCTTCGGGACAAAGCAGCCCCAGCATTTT. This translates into CASSFGTKQPQHF.

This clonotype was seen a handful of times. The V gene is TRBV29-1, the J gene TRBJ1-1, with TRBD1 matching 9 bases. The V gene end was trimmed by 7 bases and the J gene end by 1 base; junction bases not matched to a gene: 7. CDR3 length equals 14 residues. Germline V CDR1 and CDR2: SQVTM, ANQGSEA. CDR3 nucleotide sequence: TGCAGCGCGCGGGACAGGGAAAGGAACACTGAAGCTTTCTTT. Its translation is CSARDRERNTEAFF.

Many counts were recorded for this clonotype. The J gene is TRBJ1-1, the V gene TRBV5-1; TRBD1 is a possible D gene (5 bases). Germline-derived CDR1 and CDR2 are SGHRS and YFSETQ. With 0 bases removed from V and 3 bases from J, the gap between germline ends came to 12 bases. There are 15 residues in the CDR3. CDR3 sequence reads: CASSLEVGADTEAFF. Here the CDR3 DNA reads TGCGCCAGCAGCTTGGAGGTTGGGGCGGACACTGAAGCTTTCTTT.

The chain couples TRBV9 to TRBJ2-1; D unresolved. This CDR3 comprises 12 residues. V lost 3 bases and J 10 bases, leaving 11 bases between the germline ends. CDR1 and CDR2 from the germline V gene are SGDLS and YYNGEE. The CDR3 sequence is CASSGLVGEQFF. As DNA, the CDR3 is TGTGCCAGCAGCGGATTAGTCGGCGAGCAGTTCTTC.

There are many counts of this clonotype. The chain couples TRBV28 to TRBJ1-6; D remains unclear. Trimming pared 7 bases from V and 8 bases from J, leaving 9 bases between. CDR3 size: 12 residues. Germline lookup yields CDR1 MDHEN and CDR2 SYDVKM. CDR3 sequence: CASTIDYSPLHF. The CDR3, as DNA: TGTGCCAGCACTATTGATTATTCACCCCTCCACTTT.